In this sample, the clone carrying this T cell receptor (beta chain) turned up once. Its antigen is unknown. This sample is part of a study of T-cell reconstitution after alpha-beta-depleted transplantation in children. General observations from the study: At around two months after transplant, the alpha-beta T cells were reportedly derived from several hundred expanded clones that came from non-depleted graft cells. Once a year had passed after transplant, T-cell counts and diversity came mostly from newly produced T cells. Some patients showed high day-60 TCRbeta diversity, which derived from surviving recipient T cells and thymic progenitors.

Unique molecular identifiers were incorporated into the prepared TCRbeta library. Each CDR3 protein gets one entry after TCRdb re-called the PCR reads with MiXCR. Here the sample spans roughly 310,000 distinct CDR3 sequences, 20% to 30% being singletons. Germline lookup yields CDR1 SNHLY and CDR2 FYNNEI. Trimming shortened V by 2 bases and J by 9 bases, and 20 bases separated the two germline ends. The CDR3 sequence is 16 residues long. This clonotype originated in a male patient aged 10 to 17 who had a stem cell transplant for acute lymphoblastic leukemia, so the T cells may come from the graft donor. The V gene is TRBV2, the J gene TRBJ2-1, with a tentative D call TRBD1 (5 bases). This specimen consisted of PBMCs, mostly from graft donor cells, obtained 180 days after TCRalphabeta/CD19-depleted stem cell transplant. CDR3: CASSERSTATGGEQFF. In DNA, the CDR3 is TGTGCCAGCAGTGAACGCTCTACCGCCACAGGCGGTGAGCAGTTCTTC.